The 9 T cell receptor beta chains in this list originate from one sample, sequenced in a study of T-cell reconstitution after alpha-beta-depleted transplantation in children. TCRbeta library preparation incorporated unique molecular identifiers. Each CDR3 protein gets one entry after TCRdb re-called the PCR reads with MiXCR. The sample records hundreds of thousands of distinct CDR3 sequences, around 13% being singletons. The specimen was PBMCs, collected before TCRalphabeta/CD19-depleted stem cell transplant. These receptors came from a girl aged 2-10 years with congenital amegakaryocytic thrombocytopenia, due to receive a stem cell transplant.

DNA of the CDR3: TGTGCCAGCAGCTTCTCAGGGAAGGAGGGCTACACCTTC. Protein sequence: CASSFSGKEGYTF. The J gene is TRBJ1-2, the V gene TRBV7-9; the D gene is possibly TRBD1 (5 bases). CDR3 length: 13 residues. V dropped 3 bases and J dropped 8 bases, with 13 bases sitting between them. In germline, CDR1 is SEHNR, CDR2 FQNEAQ (reference sequence). The entire variable domain, with the rest obtained from reference TRBV7-9 and TRBJ1-2, is as follows: DTGVSQNPRHKITKRGQNVTFRCDPISEHNRLYWYRQTLGQGPEFLTYFQNEAQLEKSRLLSDRFSAERPKGSFSTLEIQRTEQGDSAMYLCASSFSGKEGYTFGSGTRLTVV.

This clonotype appeared many times. V is TRBV29-1 and J is TRBJ1-4; 9 bases map to TRBD1. Germline CDR1 is SQVTM and CDR2 is ANQGSEA. The V and J ends lost 8 bases and 7 bases, in that order; junction bases with no gene match: 14. The CDR3 runs 15 residues. DNA for the CDR3: TGCAGCCCGCGGGACAGGGAGAACTCTGGTGAAAAACTGTTTTTT. Its protein is CSPRDRENSGEKLFF.

This clonotype was picked up many times. This chain uses TRBV5-1 with TRBJ2-2; possibly TRBD2 for D (6 bases). Trimming left V 10 bases short and J 0 bases short, with 13 bases between. Germline V CDR1 and CDR2: SGHRS, YFSETQ. The CDR3 runs 14 residues. The CDR3 region is CASLGTPNTGELFF. In nucleotides, the CDR3 is TGCGCCTCCTTAGGGACTCCGAACACCGGGGAGCTGTTTTTT.

This sequence joins TRBV7-8 and TRBJ2-1, with D possibly being TRBD2 (5 bases). Trimming removed 5 bases from V and 1 base from J, with 9 bases in between. CDR1 is SGHVS, CDR2 FQNEAQ, per germline. The length of the CDR3 is 14 residues. CDR3 sequence: CASSPKRSYNEQFF. As DNA, the CDR3 is TGTGCCAGCAGCCCAAAGCGGTCCTACAATGAGCAGTTCTTC.

The gene calls are TRBV19 and TRBJ2-2, with D perhaps matching TRBD2 (6 bases). Trimming shortened V by 5 bases and J by 7 bases, and 11 bases separated the two germline ends. The V gene's germline CDR1 is LNHDA and CDR2 SQIVND (reference sequence). This CDR3 is built from 13 residues. The CDR3 DNA reads TGTGCCAGTAGTCCGTGGGGGGTCGGGGAGCTGTTTTTT. It translates to CASSPWGVGELFF. The whole variable domain, remainder taken from reference TRBV19 and TRBJ2-2, is DGGITQSPKYLFRKEGQNVTLSCEQNLNHDAMYWYRQDPGQGLRLIYYSQIVNDFQKGDIAEGYSVSREKKESFPLTVTSAQKNPTAFYLCASSPWGVGELFFGEGSRLTVL.

This clonotype was seen many times. The chain uses TRBV20-1 and TRBJ1-6, with TRBD1 identical over 8 bases. Trimming cost V 5 bases and J 10 bases; bases outside gene matches: 10. The CDR3 extends over 14 amino acids. Germline V gene lookup returns CDR1 DFQATT and CDR2 SNEGSKA (reference sequence). The CDR3 sequence is CSASGGTGGSPLHF. CDR3 bases: TGCAGTGCTTCGGGTGGGACAGGAGGATCACCCCTCCACTTT.

This clonotype has only one observation. The chain recombines TRBV2 with TRBJ2-7; possible D gene TRBD1, 5 bases. V shed 7 bases and J shed 2 bases, with 12 bases lying between them. The CDR3 loop spans 13 amino acids. Germline CDR1 SNHLY, CDR2 FYNNEI. CDR3 region: CASTGRATYEQYF. In nucleotides, the CDR3 is TGTGCCAGCACCGGCAGGGCTACCTACGAGCAGTACTTC.

This clonotype was counted at least ten times. The chain couples TRBV20-1 to TRBJ2-1; TRBD2 agrees at 7 bases. Per germline, CDR1 DFQATT and CDR2 SNEGSKA (reference sequence). The CDR3 extends over 16 amino acids. J lost 2 bases, V lost 6 bases, and 13 bases had no gene match. The CDR3 nucleotides read TGCAGTGCCCGACCACTGGAGCGGGGTACCTACAATGAGCAGTTCTTC. It yields the protein CSARPLERGTYNEQFF.

In this sample, this clonotype turned up many times. The J gene is TRBJ2-7, the V gene TRBV5-1, with TRBD2 as a possible D gene (7 bases). The CDR3 is 15 amino acids. Trimming took 5 bases from V and 1 from J, leaving 16 bases between them. The germline V gene encodes CDR1 SGHRS and CDR2 YFSETQ. The CDR3 reads CASSLTGRGSYEQYF. CDR3 coding DNA: TGCGCCAGCAGTCTTACAGGGAGGGGTTCCTACGAGCAGTACTTC.